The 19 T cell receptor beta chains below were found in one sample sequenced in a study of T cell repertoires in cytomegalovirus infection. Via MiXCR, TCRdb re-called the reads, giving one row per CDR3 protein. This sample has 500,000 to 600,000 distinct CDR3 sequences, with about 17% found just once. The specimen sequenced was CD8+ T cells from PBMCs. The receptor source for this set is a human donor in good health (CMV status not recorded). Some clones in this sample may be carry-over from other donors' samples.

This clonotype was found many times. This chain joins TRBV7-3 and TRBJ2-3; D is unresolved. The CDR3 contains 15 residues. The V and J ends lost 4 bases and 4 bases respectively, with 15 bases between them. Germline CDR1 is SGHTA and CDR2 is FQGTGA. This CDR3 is CASSYDPLGADTQYF. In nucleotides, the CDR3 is TGTGCCAGCAGCTACGACCCACTGGGCGCAGATACGCAGTATTTT.

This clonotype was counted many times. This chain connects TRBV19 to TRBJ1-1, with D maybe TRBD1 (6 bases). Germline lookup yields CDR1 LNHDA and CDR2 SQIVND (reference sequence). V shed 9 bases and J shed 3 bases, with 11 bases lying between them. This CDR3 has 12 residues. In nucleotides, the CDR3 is TGTGCCAGCAGCCCAGGGGACACTGAAGCTTTCTTT. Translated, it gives CASSPGDTEAFF.

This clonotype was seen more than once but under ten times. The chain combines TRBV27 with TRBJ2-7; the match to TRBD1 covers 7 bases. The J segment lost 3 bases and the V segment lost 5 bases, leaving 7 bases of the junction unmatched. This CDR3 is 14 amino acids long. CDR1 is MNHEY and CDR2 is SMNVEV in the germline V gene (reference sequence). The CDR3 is CASSTLTGRYEQYF. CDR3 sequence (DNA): TGTGCCAGCAGTACCTTGACAGGGCGCTACGAGCAGTACTTC.

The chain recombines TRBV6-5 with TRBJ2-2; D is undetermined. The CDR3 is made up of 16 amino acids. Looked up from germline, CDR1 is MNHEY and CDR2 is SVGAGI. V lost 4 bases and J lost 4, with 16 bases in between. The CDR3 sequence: CASSLEVARATGELFF. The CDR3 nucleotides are TGTGCCAGCAGTTTAGAGGTCGCCCGAGCCACCGGGGAGCTGTTTTTT.

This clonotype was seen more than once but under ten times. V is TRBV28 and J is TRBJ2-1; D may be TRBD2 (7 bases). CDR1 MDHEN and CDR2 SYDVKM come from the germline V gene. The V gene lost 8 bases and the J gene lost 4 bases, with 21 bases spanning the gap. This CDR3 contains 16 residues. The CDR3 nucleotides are TGTGCCAGCGCTCCAATCGGGGGGCCAACTTACAATGAGCAGTTCTTC. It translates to CASAPIGGPTYNEQFF. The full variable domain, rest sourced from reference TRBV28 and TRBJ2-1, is DVKVTQSSRYLVKRTGEKVFLECVQDMDHENMFWYRQDPGLGLRLIYFSYDVKMKEKGDIPEGYSVSREKKERFSLILESASTNQTSMYLCASAPIGGPTYNEQFFGPGTRLTVL.

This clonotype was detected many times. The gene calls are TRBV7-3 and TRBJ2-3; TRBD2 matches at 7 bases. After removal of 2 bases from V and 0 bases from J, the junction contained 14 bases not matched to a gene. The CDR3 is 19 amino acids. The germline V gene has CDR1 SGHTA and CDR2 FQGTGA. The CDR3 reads CASSLSSGASGTSTDTQYF. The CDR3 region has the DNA TGTGCCAGCAGCTTATCTTCCGGGGCTAGCGGAACTAGCACAGATACGCAGTATTTT.

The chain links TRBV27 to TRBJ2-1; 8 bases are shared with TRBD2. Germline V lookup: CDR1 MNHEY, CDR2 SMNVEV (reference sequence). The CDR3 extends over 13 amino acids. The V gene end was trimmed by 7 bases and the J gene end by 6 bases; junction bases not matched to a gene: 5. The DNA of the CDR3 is TGTGCCAGCACTCACGGGAGGGTCAATGAGCAGTTCTTC. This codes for CASTHGRVNEQFF.

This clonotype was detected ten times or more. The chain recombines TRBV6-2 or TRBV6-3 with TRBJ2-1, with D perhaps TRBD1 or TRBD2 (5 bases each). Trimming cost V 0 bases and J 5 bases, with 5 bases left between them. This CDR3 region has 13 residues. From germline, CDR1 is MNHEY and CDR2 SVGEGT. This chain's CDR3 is CASSYSGDNEQFF. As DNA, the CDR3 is TGTGCCAGCAGTTACTCGGGGGACAATGAGCAGTTCTTC.

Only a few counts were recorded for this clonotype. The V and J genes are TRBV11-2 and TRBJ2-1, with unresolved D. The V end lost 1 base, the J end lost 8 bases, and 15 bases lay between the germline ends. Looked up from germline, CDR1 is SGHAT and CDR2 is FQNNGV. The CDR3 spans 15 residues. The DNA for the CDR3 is TGTGCCAGCAGCTTAGCAGAGGCGCCAGATGATGAGCAGTTCTTC. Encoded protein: CASSLAEAPDDEQFF.

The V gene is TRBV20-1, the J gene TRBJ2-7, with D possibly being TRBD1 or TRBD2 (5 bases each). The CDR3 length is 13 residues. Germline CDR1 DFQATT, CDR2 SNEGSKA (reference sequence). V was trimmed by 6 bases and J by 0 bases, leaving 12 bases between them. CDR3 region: CSAVGRNSYEQYF. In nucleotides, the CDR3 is TGCAGTGCCGTGGGACGGAACTCCTACGAGCAGTACTTC.

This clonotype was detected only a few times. CDR3 in DNA: TGCGCCAGCACCATGGACGGGCCCTACGAGCAGTACTTC. The encoded protein is CASTMDGPYEQYF. V usage is TRBV5-1 and J usage is TRBJ2-7; unclear D gene. The CDR3 runs to 13 residues. Trimming cost V 6 bases and J 2 bases, with 12 bases left between them. CDR1 and CDR2 (germline): SGHRS, YFSETQ.

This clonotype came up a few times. The CDR3 DNA is TGTGCCAGCAGTGAGCGCATGCGGGGTCGGGGGCAAAAGCAGTACTTC. Translated, it gives CASSERMRGRGQKQYF. The genes are TRBV6-1 and TRBJ2-7; possibly TRBD1 or TRBD2 for D (6 bases each). The CDR3 totals 16 residues. From germline, CDR1 is MNHNS and CDR2 SASEGT. V gave up 3 bases and J gave up 8 bases, with 23 bases separating them.

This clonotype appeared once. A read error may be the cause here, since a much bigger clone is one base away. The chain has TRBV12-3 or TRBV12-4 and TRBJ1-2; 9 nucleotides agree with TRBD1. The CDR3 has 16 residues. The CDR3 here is CASSLSHRGRAGGYSF. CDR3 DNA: TGTGCCAGCAGTTTATCTCACAGGGGGCGTGCGGGGGGCTACAGCTTC.

The CDR3 here is CSAGYRVTEAFF. In DNA, the CDR3 is TGCAGTGCTGGATACAGGGTTACTGAAGCTTTCTTT. This sequence joins TRBV20-1 and TRBJ1-1, with TRBD1 as a possible D gene (6 bases). This CDR3 has 12 residues. The germline V gene encodes CDR1 DFQATT and CDR2 SNEGSKA (reference sequence). V was pared by 5 bases and J by 5 bases, with 12 bases between.

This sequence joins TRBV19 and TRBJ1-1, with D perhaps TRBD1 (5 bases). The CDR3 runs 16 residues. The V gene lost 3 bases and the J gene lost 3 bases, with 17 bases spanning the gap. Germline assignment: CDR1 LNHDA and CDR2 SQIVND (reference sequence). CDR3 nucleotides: TGTGCCAGTAGTATTATCCCGGCAGGGATCCACACTGAAGCTTTCTTT. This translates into CASSIIPAGIHTEAFF.

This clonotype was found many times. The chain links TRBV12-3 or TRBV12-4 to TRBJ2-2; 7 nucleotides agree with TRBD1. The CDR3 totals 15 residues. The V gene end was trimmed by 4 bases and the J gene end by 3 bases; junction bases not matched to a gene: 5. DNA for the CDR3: TGTGCCAGCAGTTCCGGGACAGCCTACACCGGGGAGCTGTTTTTT. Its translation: CASSSGTAYTGELFF.

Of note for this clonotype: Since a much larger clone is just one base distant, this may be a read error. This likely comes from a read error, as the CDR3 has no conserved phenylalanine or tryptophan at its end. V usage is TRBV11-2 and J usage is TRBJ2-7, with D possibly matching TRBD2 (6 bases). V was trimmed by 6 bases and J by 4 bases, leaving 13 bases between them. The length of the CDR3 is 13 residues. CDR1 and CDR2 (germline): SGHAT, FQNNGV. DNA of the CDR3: TGTGCCAGCAGGGAGGGCGTGGGATACGAGCAGTACTTA. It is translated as CASREGVGYEQYL.

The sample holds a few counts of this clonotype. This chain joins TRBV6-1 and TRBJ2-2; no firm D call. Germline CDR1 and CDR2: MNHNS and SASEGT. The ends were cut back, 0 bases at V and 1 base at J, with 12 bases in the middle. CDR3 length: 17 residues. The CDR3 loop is CASSEAQWTVNTGELFF. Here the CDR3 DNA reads TGTGCCAGCAGTGAAGCGCAATGGACGGTGAACACCGGGGAGCTGTTTTTT.

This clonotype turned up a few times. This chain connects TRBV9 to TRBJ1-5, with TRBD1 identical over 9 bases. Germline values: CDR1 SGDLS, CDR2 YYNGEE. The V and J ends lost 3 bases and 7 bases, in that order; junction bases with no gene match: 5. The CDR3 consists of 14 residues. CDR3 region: CASSGGTGSQPQHF. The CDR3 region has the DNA TGTGCCAGCAGCGGCGGGACAGGGAGCCAGCCCCAGCATTTT.